These 27 T cell receptor beta chains share one sample of origin, sequenced in a study of identical twins. TCRdb redid the calling of the 5' RACE reads with MiXCR, one entry per CDR3 protein. The repertoire holds 350,000 to 600,000 distinct CDR3 sequences, with around 14% as singletons. The data were also submitted as part of a second study, on yellow fever vaccine responses in identical twins.

The sequenced material came from CD4+ T cells sorted from blood. These receptors were collected from a young woman in good health.

The CDR3 spells CSVAWDSTPGLAFF. The CDR3 bases are TGCAGCGTTGCTTGGGACAGTACACCGGGATTGGCTTTCTTT. The chain employs TRBV29-1 and TRBJ1-1, with 7 bases aligning to TRBD1. The CDR3 length is 14 residues. Germline V gene lookup returns CDR1 SQVTM and CDR2 ANQGSEA. V shed 4 bases, J shed 11 bases, and the junction held 16 bases outside the gene matches.

V gene TRBV5-1 combines with J gene TRBJ2-5; 9 bases align to TRBD1. Germline CDR1 reads SGHRS; CDR2 reads YFSETQ. Trimming removed 3 bases from V and 2 bases from J; junction bases left unmatched: 8. The CDR3 sequence is 16 residues long. CDR3 sequence: CASSYQGQGDQETQYF. CDR3 bases: TGCGCCAGCAGCTACCAGGGACAGGGAGATCAAGAGACCCAGTACTTC.

This clonotype was seen ten or more times. The chain uses TRBV29-1 and TRBJ2-7, with D unclear. From germline, CDR1 is SQVTM and CDR2 ANQGSEA. Trimming took 3 bases from V and 3 from J, leaving 6 bases between them. This CDR3 has 11 amino acids. The CDR3, as DNA: TGCAGCGTTGATTACAACTACGAGCAGTACTTC. It encodes CSVDYNYEQYF.

The chain combines TRBV28 with TRBJ2-1; TRBD2 agrees at 7 bases. The V segment lost 2 bases and the J segment 4 bases; nucleotides outside the gene matches: 8. CDR1 is MDHEN, CDR2 SYDVKM, per germline. This CDR3 is 16 amino acids long. The CDR3 here is CASSLLSGGGYNEQFF. The CDR3 DNA follows: TGTGCCAGCAGTTTACTCTCCGGCGGGGGATACAATGAGCAGTTCTTC.

The chain joins TRBV7-9 to TRBJ1-4, with 9 bases aligning to TRBD1. Trimming took 5 bases from V and 8 from J; bases not matched to a gene: 9. The CDR3 contains 15 residues. The V gene's germline CDR1 is SEHNR and CDR2 FQNEAQ (reference sequence). The CDR3 DNA reads TGTGCCAGCAGCGCAGACAGGGGGGCGAGAGAAAAACTGTTTTTT. Translating it yields CASSADRGAREKLFF.

A few counts support this clonotype. J is TRBJ2-5 and V is TRBV29-1; perhaps TRBD2 as D (5 bases). Trimming took off 3 bases at V and 5 bases at J, with 10 bases between the two ends. This CDR3 has 12 amino acids. Germline V lookup: CDR1 SQVTM, CDR2 ANQGSEA. The CDR3, as DNA: TGCAGCGTTGAGCGAGGGCTGGAGACCCAGTACTTC. Amino acid sequence: CSVERGLETQYF.

V gene TRBV10-1 combines with J gene TRBJ2-1, with D possibly TRBD2 on 6 matching bases. The V end was cut by 3 bases, the J end by 2 bases, with 11 bases between. The CDR3 is 15 amino acids. CDR1 and CDR2 from the germline V gene are WNHNN and SYGVQD (reference sequence). The CDR3 coding sequence is TGCGCCAGCAGTGATAGTCTAGCGACCTACAATGAGCAGTTCTTC. Translating gives CASSDSLATYNEQFF.

There are many counts of this clonotype. The chain has TRBV4-3 and TRBJ2-1; D might be TRBD2 (5 bases). Germline V gives CDR1 LGHNA, CDR2 YSLEER. Trimming pared 1 base from V and 7 bases from J, leaving 20 bases between. This CDR3 has 17 amino acids. CDR3 DNA: TGCGCCAGCAGCCAAGGGTTTCAACTAGTTGGCGATAATGAGCAGTTCTTC. Protein sequence: CASSQGFQLVGDNEQFF.

A word on this clonotype: One junction end disagrees with the germline gene, perhaps due to a read error. This rearrangement joins TRBV29-1 to TRBJ2-7; possible D gene TRBD2, 6 bases. This CDR3 has 12 residues. Germline lookup yields CDR1 SQVTM and CDR2 ANQGSEA. CDR3 sequence: CSVEGTHYEQYF. For the CDR3, the DNA is TGCAGCGTCGAAGGGACTCACTACGAGCAGTACTTC.

The CDR3 region has the DNA TGCAGTGCTAGAGCGACAGGGGGAAACTATGGCTACACCTTC. Its translation: CSARATGGNYGYTF. The V and J genes are TRBV20-1 and TRBJ1-2, with 9 positions matching TRBD1. Germline V gives CDR1 DFQATT, CDR2 SNEGSKA (reference sequence). The CDR3 is 14 residues long. V gave up 1 base and J gave up 2 bases; unmatched junction bases: 2.

This clonotype was observed a handful of times. At one boundary the junction diverges from the germline segment, which might be a read error. The genes are TRBV7-2 and TRBJ1-3; D is perhaps TRBD1 (5 bases). Germline CDR1 is SGHTA and CDR2 is FQGNSA. The CDR3 is made up of 16 amino acids. The CDR3 here is CASSPDTGPSRNTIYF. CDR3 in DNA: TGTGCCAGCAGCCCGGACACCGGGCCCTCTAGAAACACCATATATTTT.

This clonotype has at least ten counts. This chain links TRBV5-1 with TRBJ2-7, with unresolved D. V was clipped by 1 base and J by 4 bases, with 6 bases between them. The V gene's germline CDR1 is SGHRS and CDR2 YFSETQ. The CDR3 is 12 amino acids. CDR3 amino acids: CASSLPGYEQYF. The DNA for the CDR3 is TGCGCCAGCAGCTTGCCCGGGTACGAGCAGTACTTC.

This clonotype was detected only a few times. The J gene is TRBJ2-5, the V gene TRBV4-1; the match to TRBD1 covers 10 bases. The ends lost 5 bases at V and 5 bases at J; junction bases unmatched: 11. CDR3 length: 16 amino acids. Germline assignment: CDR1 MGHRA and CDR2 YSYEKL. In nucleotides, the CDR3 is TGCGCCAGCAGCGACCCGGGACAGGGGAGAAGGGAGACCCAGTACTTC. Amino acids: CASSDPGQGRRETQYF.

This clonotype has at least ten counts. The rearrangement joins TRBV3-1 to TRBJ2-1; 11 bases align to TRBD1. The CDR3 covers 14 residues. The V gene end was trimmed by 3 bases and the J gene end by 16 bases; junction bases not matched to a gene: 11. CDR1 and CDR2 from the germline V gene are LGHDT and YNNKEL (reference sequence). CDR3 region: CASSQSSGGTGGFF. The CDR3 bases are TGTGCCAGCAGCCAGTCTAGTGGGGGGACAGGGGGATTCTTC.

V and J are TRBV5-5 and TRBJ2-5, with D unclear. The CDR3 has 12 residues. Germline V gene lookup returns CDR1 SGHKS and CDR2 YYEKEE (reference sequence). V shed 3 bases and J shed 5 bases, with 8 bases lying between them. The CDR3 reads CASSSRAETQYF. The DNA of the CDR3 is TGTGCCAGCAGCTCGCGAGCGGAGACCCAGTACTTC.

The sample holds a few counts of this clonotype. The chain joins TRBV5-1 to TRBJ2-7; D is undetermined. This CDR3 has 15 residues. Germline V gives CDR1 SGHRS, CDR2 YFSETQ. V lost 0 bases and J 3 bases, leaving 13 bases between the germline ends. CDR3 residues: CASSLAAGVYYEQYF. In DNA, the CDR3 is TGCGCCAGCAGCTTGGCGGCAGGAGTCTACTACGAGCAGTACTTC.

This clonotype was counted a few times. The chain links TRBV12-3 or TRBV12-4 to TRBJ2-7; the D is unclear. V was clipped by 3 bases and J by 3 bases, with 12 bases between them. The CDR3 spans 14 residues. As DNA, the CDR3 is TGTGCCAGCAGTTTTCCCCCCCAGCACTACGAGCAGTACTTC. Encoded protein: CASSFPPQHYEQYF.

This clonotype has at least ten counts. The V gene is TRBV14, the J gene TRBJ2-2; D is ambiguous. The germline gives CDR1 SGHDN, CDR2 FVKESK. Trimming cost V 0 bases and J 5 bases, with 7 bases left between them. The CDR3 covers 14 residues. DNA for the CDR3: TGTGCCAGCAGCCAAGATATCGGAACCGGGGAGCTGTTTTTT. The encoded protein is CASSQDIGTGELFF.

V is TRBV5-1 and J is TRBJ2-2, with a weak D call TRBD1 (6 bases). The germline gives CDR1 SGHRS, CDR2 YFSETQ. The V gene lost 4 bases and the J gene lost 2 bases, with 12 bases spanning the gap. This CDR3 is 15 amino acids long. The DNA of the CDR3 is TGCGCCAGCAGCCCCATGGGACATAACACCGGGGAGCTGTTTTTT. It is translated as CASSPMGHNTGELFF.

This clonotype showed up just a few times. The chain is built from TRBV29-1 and TRBJ2-7, with 9 positions matching TRBD1. The CDR3 covers 14 residues. Germline V CDR1 and CDR2: SQVTM, ANQGSEA. The ends lost 4 bases at V and 0 bases at J; junction bases unmatched: 4. The CDR3 sequence is CSVGQGESSYEQYF. For the CDR3, the DNA is TGCAGCGTTGGACAGGGGGAGAGCTCCTACGAGCAGTACTTC.

This clonotype was seen repeatedly, ten times or more. The CDR3 coding sequence is TGTGCCAGCAGCTCCAGGGGGGGCGCCTACAATGAGCAGTTCTTC. Translation: CASSSRGGAYNEQFF. The gene calls are TRBV7-3 and TRBJ2-1, with D perhaps given as TRBD1 or TRBD2 (7 bases each). The ends were cut back, 4 bases at V and 2 bases at J, with 12 bases in the middle. The CDR3 contains 15 residues. CDR1 and CDR2 (germline): SGHTA, FQGTGA.

The chain recombines TRBV7-2 with TRBJ2-1; 9 bases line up with TRBD2. Germline assignment: CDR1 SGHTA and CDR2 FQGNSA. The CDR3 has 15 residues. The V and J ends lost 2 bases and 5 bases, in that order; junction bases with no gene match: 4. This chain's CDR3 is CASSLRAGGDNEQFF. CDR3 sequence (DNA): TGTGCCAGCAGCTTAAGAGCGGGAGGAGACAATGAGCAGTTCTTC.

V is TRBV18 and J is TRBJ2-4, with a possible D match to TRBD2 (5 bases). Trimming took off 0 bases at V and 3 bases at J, with 6 bases between the two ends. This CDR3 contains 14 residues. Germline assignment: CDR1 KGHSH and CDR2 LQKENI. The CDR3 is CASSPPAGKNIQYF. The CDR3 DNA is TGTGCCAGCTCACCACCCGCGGGCAAAAACATTCAGTACTTC.

The chain uses TRBV20-1 and TRBJ1-1; D uncertain. CDR3 length equals 11 residues. Germline CDR1 DFQATT, CDR2 SNEGSKA (reference sequence). V lost 6 bases to trimming and J lost 5 bases, with 10 bases between them. The CDR3 sequence: CSALRGTEAFF. CDR3 DNA sequence: TGCAGTGCCCTCCGCGGGACTGAAGCTTTCTTT.

The V and J genes are TRBV7-9 and TRBJ1-1; D gene ambiguous. The CDR3 has 14 residues. V lost 8 bases to trimming and J lost 1 base, with 14 bases between them. Germline CDR1 and CDR2: SEHNR and FQNEAQ (reference sequence). CDR3 bases: TGTGCCAGCCATCGTGGAGGTACGAACACTGAAGCTTTCTTT. This encodes CASHRGGTNTEAFF. Filled out from reference TRBV7-9 and TRBJ1-1, the complete variable domain reads DTGVSQNPRHKITKRGQNVTFRCDPISEHNRLYWYRQTLGQGPEFLTYFQNEAQLEKSRLLSDRFSAERPKGSFSTLEIQRTEQGDSAMYLCASHRGGTNTEAFFGQGTRLTVV.

The J gene is TRBJ2-7, the V gene TRBV10-3; 9 bases align to TRBD2. Per the germline V gene, CDR1 is ENHRY and CDR2 is SYGVKD. V lost 4 bases to trimming and J lost 3 bases; unmatched junction nucleotides: 4. This CDR3 comprises 14 residues. CDR3 loop: CAISVAGEGYEQYF. DNA of the CDR3: TGTGCCATCAGTGTAGCGGGGGAGGGCTACGAGCAGTACTTC.

The chain is built from TRBV9 and TRBJ2-7; D is possibly TRBD1 (6 bases). Between the trimmed V and J ends, which lost 3 bases and 11 bases, there was a span of 21 bases. From germline, CDR1 is SGDLS and CDR2 YYNGEE. CDR3 length: 14 amino acids. CDR3 amino acids: CASSAQQTDRDKYF. The DNA for the CDR3 is TGTGCCAGCAGCGCCCAACAAACCGACCGGGACAAGTACTTC.